The 28 T cell receptor beta chains in this list originate from one sample, sequenced in a study of siplizumab effects on memory and regulatory T cells. Profiled with immunoSEQ multiplex PCR; TCRdb holds only in-frame clones, not every one. This table holds some 120,000 clones, roughly 94% found once. The sequencing sample was made of non-Treg CD4+ T cells sorted from blood. All receptors come from a human donor in good health.

The rearrangement uses TRBV7-9 and TRBJ1-2; weak D call: TRBD1 (5 bases). CDR1 is SEHNR and CDR2 is FQNEAQ in the germline V gene (reference sequence). The CDR3 runs 17 residues. V lost 6 bases, J lost 4 bases, and 24 bases lay in between. CDR3 DNA sequence: TGTGCCAGCAGACGCGGCGGGACCCCAGGGTTGGGCTATGGCTACACCTTC. Translated, it gives CASRRGGTPGLGYGYTF.

This chain connects TRBV6-1 to TRBJ1-2; unclear D gene. Trimming stripped 2 bases from V and 10 bases from J, with 8 bases between. Germline V gene lookup returns CDR1 MNHNS and CDR2 SASEGT. The CDR3 runs to 11 residues. CDR3: CASSESLPYTF. CDR3 bases: TGTGCCAGCAGTGAATCCCTTCCCTACACCTTC.

The rearrangement links TRBV6-5 to TRBJ1-2; perhaps TRBD1 as D (6 bases). This CDR3 region has 14 residues. Germline-derived CDR1 and CDR2 are MNHEY and SVGAGI. The V and J ends lost 6 bases and 8 bases respectively, with 19 bases between them. The CDR3 region is CASRTNRVSGGYTF. The CDR3 DNA follows: TGTGCCAGCAGAACTAACAGGGTCTCTGGCGGCTACACCTTC.

The rearrangement links TRBV19 to TRBJ1-1; TRBD1 aligns across 10 bases. CDR3 length equals 17 residues. J lost 2 bases, V lost 6 bases, and 12 bases had no gene match. Germline V CDR1 and CDR2: LNHDA, SQIVND (reference sequence). CDR3 nucleotide sequence: TGTGCCAGTAGGGACAGGGGGAGTAGCTCGGGTAACACTGAAGCTTTCTTT. The encoded protein is CASRDRGSSSGNTEAFF.

V gene TRBV5-1 combines with J gene TRBJ1-1, with D unresolved. V gave up 0 bases and J gave up 2 bases, with 11 bases separating them. The CDR3 has 15 residues. Germline V gives CDR1 SGHRS, CDR2 YFSETQ. The CDR3 loop is CASSLVAVPNTEAFF. The CDR3 nucleotides read TGCGCCAGCAGCTTGGTAGCGGTTCCCAACACTGAAGCTTTCTTT.

The chain combines TRBV5-1 with TRBJ1-1; TRBD1 is a possible D gene (5 bases). Trimming cost V 2 bases and J 1 base, with 15 bases left between them. Germline V gene data show CDR1 as SGHRS and CDR2 as YFSETQ. This CDR3 has 16 residues. CDR3: CASSFVQGEGNTEAFF. As DNA, the CDR3 is TGCGCCAGCAGCTTTGTCCAGGGAGAGGGGAACACTGAAGCTTTCTTT.

This clone showed up just once. The chain carries TRBV11-1 and TRBJ2-3; D not certain. The V and J ends lost 3 bases and 1 base respectively, with 5 bases between them. This CDR3 has 13 amino acids. Germline lookup yields CDR1 SGHAT and CDR2 FQDESV (reference sequence). The DNA for the CDR3 is TGTGCCAGCAGCTTCCTGGGCACAGATACGCAGTATTTT. This encodes CASSFLGTDTQYF.

The chain carries TRBV9 and TRBJ2-5, with 8 bases identical to TRBD1. Germline loops: CDR1 SGDLS, CDR2 YYNGEE. Losses at the gene ends were 0 bases for V and 5 bases for J; bases not matched to a gene: 6. CDR3 length: 15 residues. The CDR3 protein is CASSVARQGRETQYF. As DNA, the CDR3 is TGTGCCAGCAGCGTAGCAAGACAGGGGAGGGAGACCCAGTACTTC.

The chain is built from TRBV5-1 and TRBJ2-3; D gene ambiguous. The CDR3 length is 12 residues. Germline CDR1 SGHRS, CDR2 YFSETQ. V was shortened by 7 bases and J by 4 bases, with 10 bases between the two germline ends. The CDR3: CASGDTADTQYF. CDR3 nucleotides: TGCGCCAGCGGTGACACGGCAGATACGCAGTATTTT. Variable domain in full (rest from reference TRBV5-1 and TRBJ2-3): KAGVTQTPRYLIKTRGQQVTLSCSPISGHRSVSWYQQTPGQGLQFLFEYFSETQRNKGNFPGRFSGRQFSNSRSEMNVSTLELGDSALYLCASGDTADTQYFGPGTRLTVL.

V is TRBV7-8 and J is TRBJ2-7; D gene ambiguous. Deletions cut 0 bases from V and 0 bases from J, with 6 bases between. CDR3 length equals 14 residues. In germline, CDR1 is SGHVS, CDR2 FQNEAQ. The CDR3 here is CASSLAYGSYEQYF. The CDR3 coding sequence is TGTGCCAGCAGCTTAGCCTACGGCTCCTACGAGCAGTACTTC.

The gene calls are TRBV27 and TRBJ2-1; 8 bases line up with TRBD2. V dropped 3 bases and J dropped 4; count of bases not matched to a gene: 5. This CDR3 has 15 amino acids. The germline V gene has CDR1 MNHEY and CDR2 SMNVEV (reference sequence). DNA for the CDR3: TGTGCCAGCAGTTTCAAGCGGGGGCCTTACAATGAGCAGTTCTTC. Translating gives CASSFKRGPYNEQFF.

The count of this clone is one. The gene calls are TRBV5-5 and TRBJ1-5; D is unresolved. Germline CDR1 SGHKS, CDR2 YYEKEE (reference sequence). This CDR3 contains 13 residues. Trimming stripped 4 bases from V and 5 bases from J, with 10 bases between. CDR3 bases: TGTGCCAGCAGCCGAGACACATATCAGCCCCAGCATTTT. It is translated as CASSRDTYQPQHF.

The gene calls are TRBV7-9 and TRBJ1-1; D is ambiguous. This CDR3 contains 14 residues. Between the trimmed V and J ends, which lost 3 bases and 5 bases, there was a span of 13 bases. Germline CDR1 and CDR2: SEHNR and FQNEAQ (reference sequence). In nucleotides, the CDR3 is TGTGCCAGCAGCTTTCCGGGCGCACGGACTGAAGCTTTCTTT. Translated, it gives CASSFPGARTEAFF.

V and J are TRBV10-3 and TRBJ2-2, with TRBD2 identical over 9 bases. Germline V gives CDR1 ENHRY, CDR2 SYGVKD. The CDR3 is made up of 15 amino acids. J lost 7 bases, V lost 4 bases, and 7 bases had no gene match. The CDR3 protein is CAISVGRGRVGELFF. The CDR3 DNA sequence: TGTGCCATCAGTGTTGGCCGCGGGAGGGTCGGGGAGCTGTTTTTT.

The DNA for the CDR3 is TGTGCCAGCAGTTACTCGCCGGGAGTGAGCACAGATACGCAGTATTTT. Protein: CASSYSPGVSTDTQYF. The chain is built from TRBV6-5 and TRBJ2-3; tentative D call: TRBD2 (6 bases). Germline assignment: CDR1 MNHEY and CDR2 SVGAGI. V was cut by 0 bases and J by 0 bases, with 10 bases left in between. The CDR3 totals 16 residues.

J is TRBJ2-1 and V is TRBV7-3; the D is unclear. Per germline, CDR1 SGHTA and CDR2 FQGTGA. The CDR3 runs 17 residues. Trimming took 1 base from V and 0 from J, leaving 13 bases between them. The CDR3 sequence is CASSLKWARSSYNEQFF. The DNA of the CDR3 is TGTGCCAGCAGCTTAAAATGGGCGCGGAGCTCCTACAATGAGCAGTTCTTC.

This clone showed up just a few times. V is TRBV25-1 and J is TRBJ1-6; TRBD1 aligns across 7 bases. V lost 4 bases and J lost 4; bases outside the gene matches: 4. The CDR3 extends over 15 amino acids. The germline gives CDR1 MGHDK, CDR2 SYGVNS. CDR3 in DNA: TGTGCCAGCAGTGGCGGGACAGCGTATAATTCACCCCTCCACTTT. As protein: CASSGGTAYNSPLHF. Full variable domain (outside the CDR3, taken from reference TRBV25-1 and TRBJ1-6): EADIYQTPRYLVIGTGKKITLECSQTMGHDKMYWYQQDPGMELHLIHYSYGVNSTEKGDLSSESTVSRIRTEHFPLTLESARPSHTSQYLCASSGGTAYNSPLHFGNGTRLTVT.

The rearrangement uses TRBV5-1 and TRBJ2-3; 10 nucleotides match TRBD2. J was trimmed by 1 base and V by 4 bases; bases with no gene match: 9. CDR3 length equals 17 residues. Germline V gene sequence: CDR1 SGHRS, CDR2 YFSETQ. This CDR3 is CASSPTPTSGGTDTQYF. The CDR3, as DNA: TGCGCCAGCAGCCCGACGCCAACTAGCGGGGGCACAGATACGCAGTATTTT.

This rearrangement joins TRBV13 to TRBJ2-5; D may be TRBD2 (6 bases). The CDR3 is 13 residues long. Germline CDR1 and CDR2: PRHDT and FYEKMQ (reference sequence). Trimming removed 6 bases from V and 5 bases from J, with 13 bases in between. The CDR3 DNA follows: TGTGCCAGCAGGGCCGGGGGAGGCGAGACCCAGTACTTC. It codes for CASRAGGGETQYF.

The chain carries TRBV5-3 and TRBJ2-3, with 13 positions matching TRBD2. TRBV5-3 is treated as an ORF (open reading frame) with a function not yet certain. V dropped 0 bases and J dropped 0; count of bases not matched to a gene: 4. This CDR3 is built from 18 residues. CDR3 sequence reads: CARSLGTSGGYSTDTQYF. CDR3 bases: TGTGCCAGAAGCTTGGGGACTAGCGGGGGCTATAGCACAGATACGCAGTATTTT.

The V gene is TRBV2, the J gene TRBJ2-5; D tentatively fits TRBD1 or TRBD2 (6 bases each). Germline CDR1 is SNHLY and CDR2 is FYNNEI. The CDR3 covers 13 residues. With 8 bases removed from V and 4 bases from J, the gap between germline ends came to 14 bases. The chain's CDR3 is CASWGARLETQYF. CDR3 in DNA: TGTGCCAGCTGGGGGGCGAGACTAGAGACCCAGTACTTC.

This chain joins TRBV7-8 and TRBJ1-2, with D possibly matching TRBD1 (5 bases). The CDR3 contains 16 residues. Germline V gene data show CDR1 as SGHVS and CDR2 as FQNEAQ. V lost 3 bases and J lost 0, with 14 bases in between. In nucleotides, the CDR3 is TGTGCCAGCAGCTTCGGGAGGGGTACCCCTAACTATGGCTACACCTTC. Translation: CASSFGRGTPNYGYTF. Combining the CDR3 with reference TRBV7-8 and TRBJ1-2 gives the whole variable domain GAGVSQSPRYKVAKRGQDVALRCDPISGHVSLFWYQQALGQGPEFLTYFQNEAQLDKSGLPSDRFFAERPEGSVSTLKIQRTQQEDSAVYLCASSFGRGTPNYGYTFGSGTRLTVV.

This sequence joins TRBV2 and TRBJ1-2; D remains ambiguous. CDR1 and CDR2 (germline): SNHLY, FYNNEI. Trimming pared 1 base from V and 5 bases from J, leaving 11 bases between. This CDR3 is 14 amino acids long. The CDR3 spells CASSEGNGMYGYTF. The CDR3 DNA sequence: TGTGCCAGCAGTGAAGGAAACGGAATGTATGGCTACACCTTC.

The chain recombines TRBV6-5 with TRBJ2-7, with D unclear. The germline gives CDR1 MNHEY, CDR2 SVGAGI. This CDR3 is built from 15 residues. Deletions cut 2 bases from V and 0 bases from J, with 11 bases between. The CDR3, as DNA: TGTGCCAGCAGTTACACCAGGACCAGCTCCTACGAGCAGTACTTC. Encoded protein: CASSYTRTSSYEQYF.

V usage is TRBV9 and J usage is TRBJ2-5, with 7 positions matching TRBD1. V gave up 3 bases and J gave up 2 bases; unmatched junction bases: 7. The CDR3 runs to 15 residues. Germline CDR1 is SGDLS and CDR2 is YYNGEE. This CDR3 reads CASSALGDRQETQYF. CDR3 sequence (DNA): TGTGCCAGCAGCGCCCTAGGGGACAGACAAGAGACCCAGTACTTC.

In DNA, the CDR3 is TGTGCCAGCAGTTCAAAGACTTATAATGAAAAACTGTTTTTT. It specifies CASSSKTYNEKLFF. The gene calls are TRBV6-6 and TRBJ1-4; no clear D gene. This CDR3 has 14 amino acids. V was clipped by 4 bases and J by 4 bases, with 10 bases between them. Germline V gene lookup returns CDR1 MNHNY and CDR2 SVGAGI (reference sequence).

Details on this clone: The identical CDR3 is also encoded by other nucleotide sequences in the sample. The rearrangement links TRBV18 to TRBJ1-1; D gene ambiguous. This CDR3 contains 13 residues. Trimming pared 3 bases from V and 0 bases from J, leaving 5 bases between. Germline loops: CDR1 KGHSH, CDR2 LQKENI. This CDR3 is CASSPGVNTEAFF. The DNA for the CDR3 is TGTGCCAGCTCACCCGGGGTGAACACTGAAGCTTTCTTT. Full variable domain (rest looked up from reference TRBV18 and TRBJ1-1): NAGVMQNPRHLVRRRGQEARLRCSPMKGHSHVYWYRQLPEEGLKFMVYLQKENIIDESGMPKERFSAEFPKEGPSILRIQQVVRGDSAAYFCASSPGVNTEAFFGQGTRLTVV.

The chain recombines TRBV2 with TRBJ1-2; TRBD1 matches at 12 bases. The trim removed 6 bases at V and 8 bases at J, leaving 7 bases unmatched. The CDR3 runs 14 residues. Germline-derived CDR1 and CDR2 are SNHLY and FYNNEI. DNA for the CDR3: TGTGCCAGCAGACGGGGACAGGGGGCTTTGGGCTACACCTTC. Translating gives CASRRGQGALGYTF.